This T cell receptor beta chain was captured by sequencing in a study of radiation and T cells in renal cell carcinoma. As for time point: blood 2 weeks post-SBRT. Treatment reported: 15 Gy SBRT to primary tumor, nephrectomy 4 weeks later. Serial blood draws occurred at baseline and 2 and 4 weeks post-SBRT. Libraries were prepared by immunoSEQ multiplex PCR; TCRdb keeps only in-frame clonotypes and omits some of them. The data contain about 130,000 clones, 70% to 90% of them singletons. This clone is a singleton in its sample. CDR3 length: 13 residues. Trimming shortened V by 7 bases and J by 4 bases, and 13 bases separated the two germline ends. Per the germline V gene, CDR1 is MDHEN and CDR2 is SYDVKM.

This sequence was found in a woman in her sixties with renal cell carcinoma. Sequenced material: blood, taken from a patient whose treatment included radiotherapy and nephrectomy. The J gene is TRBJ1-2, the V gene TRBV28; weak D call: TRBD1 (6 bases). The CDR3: CASKIGGGYGYTF. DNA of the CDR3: TGTGCCAGCAAAATAGGGGGGGGCTATGGCTACACCTTC.